The clone carrying this T cell receptor (beta chain) was picked up many times. Its cognate antigen is unknown. The sample comes from a study of T-cell memory formation after mild COVID-19. Study-wide context: The TCR clusters were mostly specific to one donor. General observations from the study: Among CD4+ contracting clones, most were CM and EM, and CD8+ ones EMRA. Still unconfirmed is whether the second-wave clones peaking on day 37 recognized SARS-CoV-2.

Constant-segment primers and 5'RACE yielded cDNA libraries for TCR alpha and TCR beta, each carrying sample barcodes and UMIs. Via MiXCR, TCRdb re-called the 5' RACE reads, giving one row per CDR3 protein. The sample lists 120,000 or so distinct CDR3 sequences; 5% to 6.5% were seen once. Input material: PBMCs or a T cell subset sorted from them (not recorded which). This clonotype was obtained from an adult woman who had mild COVID-19 (a few samples of this study predate the infection). Cell type and time point are not known.

The CDR3 is CASSYSGGTEAFF. CDR3 coding DNA: TGTGCCAGCAGTTACTCAGGGGGCACTGAAGCTTTCTTT. This chain uses TRBV6-5 with TRBJ1-1; D possibly corresponds to TRBD1 (6 bases). Germline loops: CDR1 MNHEY, CDR2 SVGAGI. Between the trimmed V and J ends, which lost 0 bases and 4 bases, there was a span of 6 bases. This CDR3 is 13 amino acids long.